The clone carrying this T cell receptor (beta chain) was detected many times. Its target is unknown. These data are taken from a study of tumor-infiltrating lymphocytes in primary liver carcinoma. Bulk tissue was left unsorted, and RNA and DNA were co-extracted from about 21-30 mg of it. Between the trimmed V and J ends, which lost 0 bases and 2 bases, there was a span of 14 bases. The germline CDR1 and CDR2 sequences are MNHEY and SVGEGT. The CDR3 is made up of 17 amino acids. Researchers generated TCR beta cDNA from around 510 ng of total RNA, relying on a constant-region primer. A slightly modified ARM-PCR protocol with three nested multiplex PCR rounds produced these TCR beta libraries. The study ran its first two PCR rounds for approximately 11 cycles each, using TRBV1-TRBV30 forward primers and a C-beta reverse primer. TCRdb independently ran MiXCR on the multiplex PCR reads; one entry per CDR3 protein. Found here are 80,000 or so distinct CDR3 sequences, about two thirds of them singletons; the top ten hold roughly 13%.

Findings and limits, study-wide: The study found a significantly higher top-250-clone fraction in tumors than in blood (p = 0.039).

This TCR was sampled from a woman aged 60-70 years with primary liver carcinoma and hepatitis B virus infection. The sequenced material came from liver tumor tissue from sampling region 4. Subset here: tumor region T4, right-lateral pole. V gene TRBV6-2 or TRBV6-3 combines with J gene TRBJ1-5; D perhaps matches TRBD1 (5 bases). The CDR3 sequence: CASSYSSGGVGNQPQHF. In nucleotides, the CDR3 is TGTGCCAGCAGTTACTCGAGTGGGGGGGTAGGCAATCAGCCCCAGCATTTT.